This TCR beta chain was profiled in a study of shared clonotypes between healthy human individuals (dated by TCRdb to 2020 to 2022). Broadly, across the study: A few men and two women, aged 18 to 49 years, made up the cohort. To increase sequencing depth and limit assay-specific biases, different laboratories used diverse techniques to prepare libraries and sequence TCR repertoires. Leukapheresis yielded between about 0.8 and 9.5 billion PBMCs per donor. For each donor, CD4 naive and CD4 memory were each given three plates, CD8 naive was given two plates, and CD8 memory was given one plate. The study deeply sequenced blood TCR repertoires of five healthy adults to estimate repertoire size and the extent of clonotype sharing between individuals. Paper-wide results and their limitations: Based on pairwise subsampling, the degree of clonotype sharing among donors was expected to be affected by sequencing depth. When several donors were compared, the shared fraction of clonotypes was about 5.2% for naive CD4, roughly 3.3% for naive CD8, more than 2% for memory CD4, and 0.4% for memory CD8. Compared with non-shared clonotypes, clonotypes shared by all four sorted-subset donors had higher generation probabilities. Sampling was limited to blood, and TCR repertoires in tissue likely differ from TCR repertoires in blood. Because the study included a small number of donors, the genetic and exposure-history diversity represented was limited. Naive subsets generally had larger estimated clonotype richness than memory subsets. Incomplete sequencing was indicated by rarefaction of sorted-subset datasets, despite the large sequencing depth.

On this clone: This receptor's antigen is unknown. No much larger clone is present one base from it, and per-base qualities are unavailable.

Using the deep immunoSEQ assay, TCR CDR3 regions were amplified from genomic DNA by multiplex PCR. For each cell subset, the extracted genomic DNA was distributed evenly across all wells of several immunoSEQ 96-well plates, and each plate served as one replicate. Each replicate PCR for sorted subsets received approximately 200 ng genomic DNA, equal to around 32,000 T cell genomes. Purified libraries were measured with a Qubit 3.0 fluorometer, size-checked on a Bioanalyzer 2100, and measured again with the KAPA Library Quantification kit. Every immunoSEQ 96-well plate was sequenced on a separate single-read 150-cycle Illumina NextSeq 550 flow cell. The authors' analysis ran thus. Because only junctional sequences without quality scores were contained in the immunoSEQ output, filtering matching that applied to full-length reads could not be performed. Sequences were annotated with PyIR, a Python wrapper for IgBLAST v1.9, using IMGT germline references to assign V/J genes and CDR3. Reads with weak V/J assignments (E-value above 1e-6), missing CDR3, stop codons, out-of-frame junctions, or ambiguous translated residues were removed. V3J clonotypes were defined as sequences sharing the same inferred V gene, J gene, and CDR3 amino acid sequence. The percentage overlap between two repertoires was calculated by dividing the number of shared unique clonotypes by the size of the smaller repertoire. Richness of each repertoire was evaluated using RTK rarefaction, the Chao1 estimator, and Recon v2.1 estimates of unobserved clonotypes. For all TCRbeta clonotypes obtained by the gDNA method from several donors, generation probabilities were computed with OLGA. Entries here come from immuneACCESS through TCRdb and include only in-frame sequences with V and J called. Some clones fail to appear in such tables; in the studies checked, an unresolved V gene covers under half of the shortfall, and the cause of the remainder is unknown. V and J calls and clone size come straight from that table; D and trimming were deduced from the DNA. The sample includes 600,000 to 750,000 clones, with around 90% observed a single time. The ten largest clones represent approximately 35% of the sample.

The donors were healthy, HIV-negative adults with no recently reported acute infections or vaccinations. Only Caucasian adults living in Nashville, Tennessee, USA were represented among the donors. CD8 memory samples consisted of magnetically selected CD45RO+ cells combined with CCR7-negative CD45RA+ effector memory (TemRA) cells. Blood was obtained by leukapheresis, after which PBMCs were separated by Ficoll-Histopaque density gradient centrifugation and cryopreserved in liquid nitrogen vapor phase. Analytical flow cytometry was used to check the purity and quantity of each magnetically sorted T cell population. Genomic DNA was isolated from every sorted fraction and measured by UV absorbance on a Nanodrop 2000c. Clipping removes 4 bases from V and 4 bases from J, with 11 as the unmatched junction base count. From a lookup of the germline V gene (reference sequence), CDR1 and CDR2 are SGHNT and YYREEE. The CDR3 runs 15 residues from the cysteine to the phenylalanine. Just the 45-base CDR3 DNA is kept, in frame starting at base 1.

The clonotype comes from a man aged 18 to 30 in good health. Some clones in this sample may be carry-over from other donors' samples. The chain couples TRBV5-4 to TRBJ2-7; TRBD1 matches 7 bases in the middle. Sequencing was done on a sample of memory CD8+ T cells from PBMCs. What this sample's cell subset or site label stands for: CD45RO+ cells pooled with CCR7-negative TemRA cells. The DNA sequence is as follows: TGTGCCAGCAGCGCCCTTTGGACAGGTCCTTACGAGCAGTACTTC. It is translated as CASSALWTGPYEQYF.